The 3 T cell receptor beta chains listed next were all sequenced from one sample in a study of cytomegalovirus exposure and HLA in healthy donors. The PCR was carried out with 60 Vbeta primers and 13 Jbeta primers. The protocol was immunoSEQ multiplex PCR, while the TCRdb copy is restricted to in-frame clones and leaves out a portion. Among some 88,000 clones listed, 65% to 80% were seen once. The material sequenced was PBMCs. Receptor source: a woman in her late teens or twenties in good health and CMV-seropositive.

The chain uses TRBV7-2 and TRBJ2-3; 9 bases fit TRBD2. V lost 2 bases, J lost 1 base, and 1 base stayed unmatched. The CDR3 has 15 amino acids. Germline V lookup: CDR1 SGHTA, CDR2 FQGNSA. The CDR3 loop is CASSLSSGGTDTQYF. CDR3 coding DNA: TGTGCCAGCAGCTTATCTAGCGGGGGCACAGATACGCAGTATTTT.

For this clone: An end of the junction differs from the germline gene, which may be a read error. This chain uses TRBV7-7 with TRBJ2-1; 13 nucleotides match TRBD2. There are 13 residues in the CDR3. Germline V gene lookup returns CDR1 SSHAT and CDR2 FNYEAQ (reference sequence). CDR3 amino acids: CASSSGLAGEQVF. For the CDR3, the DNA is TGTGCCAGCAGTTCAGGACTAGCGGGGGAGCAAGTCTTC.

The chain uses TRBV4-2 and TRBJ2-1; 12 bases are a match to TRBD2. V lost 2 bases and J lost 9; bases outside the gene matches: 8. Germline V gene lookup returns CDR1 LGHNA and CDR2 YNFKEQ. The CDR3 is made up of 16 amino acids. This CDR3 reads CASSQLRLAGETEQFF. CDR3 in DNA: TGTGCCAGCAGCCAACTCCGACTAGCGGGAGAAACTGAGCAGTTCTTC.